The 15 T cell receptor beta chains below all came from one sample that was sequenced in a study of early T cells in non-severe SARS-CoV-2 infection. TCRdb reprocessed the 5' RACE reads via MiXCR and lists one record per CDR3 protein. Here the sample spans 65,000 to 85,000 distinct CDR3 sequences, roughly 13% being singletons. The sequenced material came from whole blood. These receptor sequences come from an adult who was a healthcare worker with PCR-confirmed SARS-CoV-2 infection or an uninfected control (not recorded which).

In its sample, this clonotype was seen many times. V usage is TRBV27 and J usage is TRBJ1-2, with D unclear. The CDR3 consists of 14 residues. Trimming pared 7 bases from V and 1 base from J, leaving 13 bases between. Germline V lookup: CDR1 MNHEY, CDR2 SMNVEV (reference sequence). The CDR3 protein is CASTYYGGNYGYTF. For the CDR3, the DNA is TGTGCCAGCACCTACTACGGCGGTAACTATGGCTACACCTTC.

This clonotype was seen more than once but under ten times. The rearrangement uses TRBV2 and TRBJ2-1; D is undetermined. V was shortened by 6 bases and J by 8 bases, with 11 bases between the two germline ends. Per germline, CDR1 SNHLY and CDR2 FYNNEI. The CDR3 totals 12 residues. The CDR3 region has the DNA TGTGCCAGCAGACTCTACGGGCATGAGCAGTTCTTC. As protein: CASRLYGHEQFF.

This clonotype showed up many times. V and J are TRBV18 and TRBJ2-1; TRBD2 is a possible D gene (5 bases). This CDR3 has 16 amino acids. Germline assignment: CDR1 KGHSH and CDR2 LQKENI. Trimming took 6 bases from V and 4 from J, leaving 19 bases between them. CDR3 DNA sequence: TGTGCCAGCTCCCCTGAGGGTAGCCTTAGGTACAATGAGCAGTTCTTC. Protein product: CASSPEGSLRYNEQFF.

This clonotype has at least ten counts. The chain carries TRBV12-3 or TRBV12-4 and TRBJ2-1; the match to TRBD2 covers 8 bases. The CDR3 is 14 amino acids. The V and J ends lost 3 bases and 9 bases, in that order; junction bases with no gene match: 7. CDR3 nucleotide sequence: TGTGCCAGCAGTTTCTCCGGGAGGGCCGGTGAGCAGTTCTTC. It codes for CASSFSGRAGEQFF.

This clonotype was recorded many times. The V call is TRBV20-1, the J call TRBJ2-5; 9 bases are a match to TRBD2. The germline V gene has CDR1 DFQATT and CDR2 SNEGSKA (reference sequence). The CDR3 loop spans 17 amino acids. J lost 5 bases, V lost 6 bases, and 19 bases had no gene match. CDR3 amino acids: CSAPGSGGSSSWETQYF. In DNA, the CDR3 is TGCAGTGCCCCGGGGAGCGGGGGGTCGAGTTCTTGGGAGACCCAGTACTTC.

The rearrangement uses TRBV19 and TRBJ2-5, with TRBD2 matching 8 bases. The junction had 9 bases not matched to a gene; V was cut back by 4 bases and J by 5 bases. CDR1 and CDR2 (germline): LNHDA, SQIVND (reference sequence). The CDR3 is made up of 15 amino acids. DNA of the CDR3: TGTGCCAGTAGTAGCCGCGGGGGGCGCGAGGAGACCCAGTACTTC. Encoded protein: CASSSRGGREETQYF.

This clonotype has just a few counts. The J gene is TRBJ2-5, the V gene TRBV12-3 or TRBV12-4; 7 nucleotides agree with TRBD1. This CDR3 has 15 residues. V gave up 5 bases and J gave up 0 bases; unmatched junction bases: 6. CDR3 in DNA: TGTGCCAGCAGTCTTGGGACAGACTACCAAGAGACCCAGTACTTC. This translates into CASSLGTDYQETQYF.

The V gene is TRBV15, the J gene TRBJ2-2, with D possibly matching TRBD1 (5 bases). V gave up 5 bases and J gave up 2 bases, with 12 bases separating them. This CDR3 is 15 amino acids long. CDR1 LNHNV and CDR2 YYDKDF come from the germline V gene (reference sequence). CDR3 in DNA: TGTGCCACCAGCCGGACACCGAGTAACACCGGGGAGCTGTTTTTT. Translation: CATSRTPSNTGELFF.

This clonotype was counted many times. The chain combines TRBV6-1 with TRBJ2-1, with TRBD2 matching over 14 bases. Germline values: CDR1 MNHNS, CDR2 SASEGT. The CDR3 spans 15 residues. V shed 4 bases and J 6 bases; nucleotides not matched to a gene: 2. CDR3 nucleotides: TGTGCCAGCAGTGGACTAGCGGGAGGGCCCAATGAGCAGTTCTTC. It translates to CASSGLAGGPNEQFF.

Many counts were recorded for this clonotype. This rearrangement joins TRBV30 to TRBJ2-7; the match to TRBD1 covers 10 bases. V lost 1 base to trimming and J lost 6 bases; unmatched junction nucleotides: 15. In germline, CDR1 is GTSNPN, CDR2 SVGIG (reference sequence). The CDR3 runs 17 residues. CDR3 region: CAWSGHRDRGRLVEQYF. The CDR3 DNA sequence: TGTGCCTGGAGTGGACACCGGGACAGGGGTCGATTAGTCGAGCAGTACTTC.

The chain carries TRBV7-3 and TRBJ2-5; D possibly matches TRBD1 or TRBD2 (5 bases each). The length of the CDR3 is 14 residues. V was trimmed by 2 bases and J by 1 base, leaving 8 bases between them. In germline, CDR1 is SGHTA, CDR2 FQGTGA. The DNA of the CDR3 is TGTGCCAGCAGCTTATCGGGGACCCAAGAGACCCAGTACTTC. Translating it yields CASSLSGTQETQYF.

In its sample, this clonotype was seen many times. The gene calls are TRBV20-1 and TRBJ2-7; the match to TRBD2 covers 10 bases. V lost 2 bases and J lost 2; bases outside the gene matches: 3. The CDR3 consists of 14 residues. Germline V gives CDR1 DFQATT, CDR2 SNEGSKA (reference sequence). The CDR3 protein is CSARLAGAPYEQYF. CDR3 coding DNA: TGCAGTGCTAGACTAGCGGGAGCCCCCTACGAGCAGTACTTC.

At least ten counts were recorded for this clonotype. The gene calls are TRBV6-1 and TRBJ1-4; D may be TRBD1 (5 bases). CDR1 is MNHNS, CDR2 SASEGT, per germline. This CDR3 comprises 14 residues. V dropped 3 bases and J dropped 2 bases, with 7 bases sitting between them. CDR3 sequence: CASSEGPTNEKLFF. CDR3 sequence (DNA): TGTGCCAGCAGTGAGGGACCGACTAATGAAAAACTGTTTTTT.

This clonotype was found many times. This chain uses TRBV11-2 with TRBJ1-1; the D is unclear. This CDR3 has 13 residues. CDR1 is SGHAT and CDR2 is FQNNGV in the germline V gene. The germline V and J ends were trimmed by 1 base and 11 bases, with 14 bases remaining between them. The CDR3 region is CASSLVGGERAFF. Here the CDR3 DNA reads TGTGCCAGCAGCTTAGTCGGCGGAGAAAGGGCTTTCTTT.

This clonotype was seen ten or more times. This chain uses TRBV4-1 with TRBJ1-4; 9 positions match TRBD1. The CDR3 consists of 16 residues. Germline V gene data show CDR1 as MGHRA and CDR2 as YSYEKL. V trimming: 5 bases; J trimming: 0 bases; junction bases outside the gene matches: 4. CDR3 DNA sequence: TGCGCCAGCAGCTACAGGGGGCTTGCAACTAATGAAAAACTGTTTTTT. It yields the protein CASSYRGLATNEKLFF.